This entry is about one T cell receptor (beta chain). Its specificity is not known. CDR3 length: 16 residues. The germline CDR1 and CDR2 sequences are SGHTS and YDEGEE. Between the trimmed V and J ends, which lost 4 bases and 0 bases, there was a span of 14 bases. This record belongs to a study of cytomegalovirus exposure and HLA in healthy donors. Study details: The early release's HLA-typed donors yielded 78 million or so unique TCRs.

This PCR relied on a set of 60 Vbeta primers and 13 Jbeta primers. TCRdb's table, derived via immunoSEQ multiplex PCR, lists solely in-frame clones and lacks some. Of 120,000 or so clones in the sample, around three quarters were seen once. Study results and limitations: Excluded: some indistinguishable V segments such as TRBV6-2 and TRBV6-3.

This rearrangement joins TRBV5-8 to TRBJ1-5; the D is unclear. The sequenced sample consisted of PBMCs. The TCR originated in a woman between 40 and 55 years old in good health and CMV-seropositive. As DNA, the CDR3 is TGTGCCAGCAGCCCTAGCGGAGCCCATAGCAATCAGCCCCAGCATTTT. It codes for CASSPSGAHSNQPQHF.